This T cell receptor (beta chain) was sequenced during a study of blood T cells in healthy people across ages. CDR1 SGHVS and CDR2 FQNEAQ come from the germline V gene. The CDR3 consists of 16 residues. Trimming cost V 5 bases and J 4 bases, with 18 bases left between them. PCR was performed a second time for roughly 7 to 12 cycles using a sample-barcoded 5' primer and a J-beta primer mix. One entry per CDR3 protein results from TCRdb running MiXCR on the 5' RACE reads. Altogether almost 550,000 distinct CDR3 sequences are present, more than 20% being singletons, with the ten largest covering roughly 9%. These same data were also listed under a study on T cells of mothers and their children.

The rearrangement uses TRBV7-8 and TRBJ1-3, with a possible D match to TRBD1 (6 bases). The sample comprised blood. This receptor was identified in a boy aged 5-17 years in good health. Here the CDR3 reads CASSLLGGGAGNTIYF. CDR3 nucleotide sequence: TGTGCCAGCAGCCTCCTGGGGGGGGGCGCGGGAAACACCATATATTTT.